Below are 25 T cell receptor beta chains sequenced from a single sample in a study of Tregs in tolerant kidney transplant recipients. The table came from immunoSEQ multiplex PCR; TCRdb's copy has only in-frame clones and leaves some out. This table has 1,500 or so clones, around 87% appearing once. Antigens of these TCRs are unknown. The sample comprised CD4+ T cells from blood cultured with allogeneic cells. These receptors were collected from a human donor in good health.

The V gene is TRBV4-1, the J gene TRBJ2-5; 9 bases align to TRBD1. Germline V gene data show CDR1 as MGHRA and CDR2 as YSYEKL. The CDR3 is 15 amino acids. The V and J ends lost 0 bases and 4 bases, in that order; junction bases with no gene match: 3. In nucleotides, the CDR3 is TGCGCCAGCAGCCAAGATGGGACAGGGAGAGAGACCCAGTACTTC. This translates into CASSQDGTGRETQYF.

This clone was counted a few times. V gene TRBV6-1 combines with J gene TRBJ1-4; 7 bases agree with TRBD1. CDR1 is MNHNS, CDR2 SASEGT, per germline. This CDR3 has 15 amino acids. The ends lost 7 bases at V and 4 bases at J; junction bases unmatched: 9. The CDR3 DNA follows: TGTGCCAGCATTCAGGGGGTGCTTAGTAATGAAAAACTGTTTTTT. This codes for CASIQGVLSNEKLFF.

This chain joins TRBV7-9 and TRBJ2-5; D is perhaps TRBD1 or TRBD2 (5 bases each). Looked up from germline, CDR1 is SEHNR and CDR2 is FQNEAQ (reference sequence). Deletions cut 5 bases from V and 4 bases from J, with 17 bases between. CDR3 size: 15 residues. As DNA, the CDR3 is TGTGCCAGCAGCCAAACCGGGACCGGCACAGAGACCCAGTACTTC. It specifies CASSQTGTGTETQYF.

This clone was recorded a few times. This chain uses TRBV5-1 with TRBJ1-1, with a weak D call TRBD1 (6 bases). Germline values: CDR1 SGHRS, CDR2 YFSETQ. This CDR3 spans 14 amino acids. Trimming stripped 0 bases from V and 6 bases from J, with 12 bases between. Here the CDR3 reads CASSLDRGLPEAFF. For the CDR3, the DNA is TGCGCCAGCAGCTTGGATCGGGGGCTGCCTGAAGCTTTCTTT.

The V and J genes are TRBV6-6 and TRBJ1-5; 8 bases map to TRBD1. Germline V gene sequence: CDR1 MNHNY, CDR2 SVGAGI (reference sequence). Unmatched junction bases numbered 8, after V lost 6 bases and J lost 1 base. CDR3 length: 16 residues. The CDR3 protein is CASSRPTGVSNQPQHF. CDR3 nucleotides: TGTGCCAGCAGCCGGCCGACAGGGGTGAGCAATCAGCCCCAGCATTTT.

V gene TRBV7-6 combines with J gene TRBJ2-7; D is undetermined. The CDR3 spans 14 residues. V lost 1 base and J lost 3, with 10 bases in between. Per germline, CDR1 SGHVS and CDR2 FNYEAQ. The CDR3 loop reads CASSLDRGSYEQYF. CDR3 nucleotides: TGTGCCAGCAGCTTAGATCGTGGTAGCTACGAGCAGTACTTC.

V is TRBV5-1 and J is TRBJ2-1; 15 bases match TRBD2. CDR3 length equals 15 residues. V shed 5 bases and J 6 bases; nucleotides not matched to a gene: 3. Looked up from germline, CDR1 is SGHRS and CDR2 is YFSETQ. Here the CDR3 DNA reads TGCGCCAGCAGACTGGGACTAGCGGGAGGCAATGAGCAGTTCTTC. This encodes CASRLGLAGGNEQFF.

This chain connects TRBV7-8 to TRBJ1-1, with D tentatively TRBD1 (5 bases). Germline V CDR1 and CDR2: SGHVS, FQNEAQ. The CDR3 loop spans 13 amino acids. V was pared by 1 base and J by 10 bases, with 13 bases between. The CDR3 sequence: CASSLDRSRGAFF. The CDR3 nucleotides are TGTGCCAGCAGCTTAGATCGCTCAAGGGGAGCTTTCTTT.

The genes are TRBV6-1 and TRBJ2-7; tentative D call: TRBD1 (5 bases). From germline, CDR1 is MNHNS and CDR2 SASEGT. CDR3 length: 13 amino acids. V was shortened by 4 bases and J by 6 bases, with 13 bases between the two germline ends. The CDR3 reads CASSVWQGGEQYF. DNA of the CDR3: TGTGCCAGCAGTGTTTGGCAGGGCGGCGAGCAGTACTTC.

The V call is TRBV18, the J call TRBJ1-6; TRBD1 is a possible D gene (5 bases). This CDR3 spans 16 amino acids. The V gene lost 8 bases and the J gene lost 6 bases, with 20 bases spanning the gap. Germline V gives CDR1 KGHSH, CDR2 LQKENI. CDR3 nucleotide sequence: TGTGCCAGCCGAAAAGGGGCGGATAGTCGTAATTCACCCCTCCACTTT. Its translation: CASRKGADSRNSPLHF.

The V and J genes are TRBV5-5 and TRBJ2-3; D is undetermined. In germline, CDR1 is SGHKS, CDR2 YYEKEE (reference sequence). This CDR3 is 12 amino acids long. V was trimmed by 1 base and J by 6 bases, leaving 6 bases between them. The CDR3 sequence: CASSLRWDTQYF. In nucleotides, the CDR3 is TGTGCCAGCAGCTTGAGGTGGGATACGCAGTATTTT. The variable domain in full, completed from reference TRBV5-5 and TRBJ2-3, reads DAGVTQSPTHLIKTRGQQVTLRCSPISGHKSVSWYQQVLGQGPQFIFQYYEKEERGRGNFPDRFSARQFPNYSSELNVNALLLGDSALYLCASSLRWDTQYFGPGTRLTVL.

The gene calls are TRBV7-9 and TRBJ1-2; TRBD1 agrees at 7 bases. V lost 4 bases to trimming and J lost 8 bases; unmatched junction nucleotides: 7. The CDR3 is made up of 13 amino acids. From germline, CDR1 is SEHNR and CDR2 FQNEAQ (reference sequence). This CDR3 reads CASSSTGFGGYTF. In nucleotides, the CDR3 is TGTGCCAGCAGCTCGACAGGGTTCGGGGGCTACACCTTC.

The rearrangement uses TRBV6-6 and TRBJ1-6, with 9 bases aligning to TRBD1. This CDR3 contains 15 residues. The ends lost 4 bases at V and 6 bases at J; junction bases unmatched: 4. The germline CDR1 and CDR2 sequences are MNHNY and SVGAGI (reference sequence). The CDR3: CASSSDRGSNSPLHF. The CDR3 DNA reads TGTGCCAGCAGTTCGGACAGGGGCTCTAATTCACCCCTCCACTTT.

The chain uses TRBV5-1 and TRBJ2-7; 9 positions match TRBD2. This CDR3 has 19 residues. The V segment lost 1 base and the J segment 4 bases; nucleotides outside the gene matches: 18. The germline V gene has CDR1 SGHRS and CDR2 YFSETQ. The CDR3 reads CASSLPSGGTIIRRYEQYF. The CDR3, as DNA: TGCGCCAGCAGCTTGCCCAGCGGGGGGACGATAATAAGAAGGTACGAGCAGTACTTC.

V is TRBV2 and J is TRBJ2-1; a possible D gene is TRBD1 (6 bases). This CDR3 is built from 15 residues. V lost 6 bases to trimming and J lost 0 bases, with 12 bases between them. Germline loops: CDR1 SNHLY, CDR2 FYNNEI. Here the CDR3 DNA reads TGTGCCAGCAGCTCAGACAGGAGCTCCTACAATGAGCAGTTCTTC. As protein: CASSSDRSSYNEQFF. Full variable domain (missing parts from reference TRBV2 and TRBJ2-1): EPEVTQTPSHQVTQMGQEVILRCVPISNHLYFYWYRQILGQKVEFLVSFYNNEISEKSEIFDDQFSVERPDGSNFTLKIRSTKLEDSAMYFCASSSDRSSYNEQFFGPGTRLTVL.

The CDR3 DNA reads as TGTGCCAGCAGCGGGGGGGCCGATGGGACTGAAGCTTTCTTT. As protein: CASSGGADGTEAFF. This chain links TRBV21-1 with TRBJ1-1. TRBV21-1 is deemed a pseudogene. The CDR3 extends over 14 amino acids.

This rearrangement joins TRBV5-1 to TRBJ2-1; TRBD2 matches 15 bases. This CDR3 has 14 residues. Germline values: CDR1 SGHRS, CDR2 YFSETQ. V lost 4 bases and J lost 15; bases outside the gene matches: 8. The CDR3 reads CASSIGLAGGPTFF. CDR3 DNA sequence: TGCGCCAGCAGCATCGGACTAGCGGGAGGGCCGACGTTCTTC. The full variable domain, rest sourced from reference TRBV5-1 and TRBJ2-1, is KAGVTQTPRYLIKTRGQQVTLSCSPISGHRSVSWYQQTPGQGLQFLFEYFSETQRNKGNFPGRFSGRQFSNSRSEMNVSTLELGDSALYLCASSIGLAGGPTFFGPGTRLTVL.

The CDR3 reads CAIDFMVAGSTDTQYF. CDR3 coding DNA: TGTGCCATCGACTTTATGGTTGCGGGGAGCACAGATACGCAGTATTTT. The chain links TRBV6-4 to TRBJ2-3; maybe TRBD2 (6 bases). Per germline, CDR1 MRHNA and CDR2 SNTAGT. V was pared by 10 bases and J by 0 bases, with 20 bases between. This CDR3 region has 16 residues.

The chain employs TRBV29-1 and TRBJ1-2; the match to TRBD1 covers 8 bases. From germline, CDR1 is SQVTM and CDR2 ANQGSEA. CDR3 size: 14 residues. V gave up 7 bases and J gave up 8 bases; unmatched junction bases: 15. This CDR3 reads CSASQSGTGGGYTF. The CDR3 bases are TGCAGCGCCTCCCAGTCCGGGACAGGTGGGGGCTACACCTTC.

V usage is TRBV21-1 and J usage is TRBJ1-4. TRBV21-1 is a pseudogene locus. The CDR3 spans 15 residues. The chain's CDR3 is CASSKARPFNEKLFF. The CDR3 DNA reads as TGTGCCAGCAGCAAAGCTCGGCCCTTCAATGAAAAACTGTTTTTT.

A note on this clone: The germline gene is not matched at one end of the junction; a read error may be the cause. In DNA, the CDR3 is TGTGCCAGCAGCTCAACCCACACTACCTTCACTTTC. Residues: CASSSTHTTFTF. V and J are TRBV5-8 and TRBJ2-7, with D hard to call. The germline V gene has CDR1 SGHTS and CDR2 YDEGEE. The length of the CDR3 is 12 residues.

This chain joins TRBV29-1 and TRBJ2-7; the D gene is possibly TRBD1 (7 bases). V was trimmed by 4 bases and J by 8 bases, leaving 15 bases between them. The CDR3 runs to 12 residues. Per germline, CDR1 SQVTM and CDR2 ANQGSEA. The CDR3 coding sequence is TGCAGCGTTGCCAGGGGGGACTTGAAGCAGTACTTC. Its translation is CSVARGDLKQYF.

V and J are TRBV5-1 and TRBJ2-2; no reliable D call. V gave up 0 bases and J gave up 9 bases, with 12 bases separating them. CDR3 length: 14 amino acids. Looked up from germline, CDR1 is SGHRS and CDR2 is YFSETQ. The CDR3 DNA is TGCGCCAGCAGCTTGGACCCGACCGCCCGGGAGCTGTTTTTT. Protein product: CASSLDPTARELFF. Full variable domain (outside the CDR3, taken from reference TRBV5-1 and TRBJ2-2): KAGVTQTPRYLIKTRGQQVTLSCSPISGHRSVSWYQQTPGQGLQFLFEYFSETQRNKGNFPGRFSGRQFSNSRSEMNVSTLELGDSALYLCASSLDPTARELFFGEGSRLTVL.

The chain has TRBV15 and TRBJ2-4; D may match TRBD1 or TRBD2 (5 bases each). V was pared by 1 base and J by 9 bases, with 19 bases between. Germline V gene lookup returns CDR1 LNHNV and CDR2 YYDKDF (reference sequence). The CDR3 extends over 16 amino acids. CDR3 region: CATSRGGTRGKGIQYF. CDR3 DNA sequence: TGTGCCACCAGCAGAGGCGGAACTCGGGGCAAAGGCATTCAGTACTTC.

This chain uses TRBV6-5 with TRBJ1-1; 7 positions match TRBD1. Trimming at V came to 6 bases and at J to 0 bases, leaving 7 bases not matched to a gene. Germline V lookup: CDR1 MNHEY, CDR2 SVGAGI. The CDR3 has 15 amino acids. In nucleotides, the CDR3 is TGTGCCAGCAGACCCCGGACAGGACTGAACACTGAAGCTTTCTTT. The encoded protein is CASRPRTGLNTEAFF.